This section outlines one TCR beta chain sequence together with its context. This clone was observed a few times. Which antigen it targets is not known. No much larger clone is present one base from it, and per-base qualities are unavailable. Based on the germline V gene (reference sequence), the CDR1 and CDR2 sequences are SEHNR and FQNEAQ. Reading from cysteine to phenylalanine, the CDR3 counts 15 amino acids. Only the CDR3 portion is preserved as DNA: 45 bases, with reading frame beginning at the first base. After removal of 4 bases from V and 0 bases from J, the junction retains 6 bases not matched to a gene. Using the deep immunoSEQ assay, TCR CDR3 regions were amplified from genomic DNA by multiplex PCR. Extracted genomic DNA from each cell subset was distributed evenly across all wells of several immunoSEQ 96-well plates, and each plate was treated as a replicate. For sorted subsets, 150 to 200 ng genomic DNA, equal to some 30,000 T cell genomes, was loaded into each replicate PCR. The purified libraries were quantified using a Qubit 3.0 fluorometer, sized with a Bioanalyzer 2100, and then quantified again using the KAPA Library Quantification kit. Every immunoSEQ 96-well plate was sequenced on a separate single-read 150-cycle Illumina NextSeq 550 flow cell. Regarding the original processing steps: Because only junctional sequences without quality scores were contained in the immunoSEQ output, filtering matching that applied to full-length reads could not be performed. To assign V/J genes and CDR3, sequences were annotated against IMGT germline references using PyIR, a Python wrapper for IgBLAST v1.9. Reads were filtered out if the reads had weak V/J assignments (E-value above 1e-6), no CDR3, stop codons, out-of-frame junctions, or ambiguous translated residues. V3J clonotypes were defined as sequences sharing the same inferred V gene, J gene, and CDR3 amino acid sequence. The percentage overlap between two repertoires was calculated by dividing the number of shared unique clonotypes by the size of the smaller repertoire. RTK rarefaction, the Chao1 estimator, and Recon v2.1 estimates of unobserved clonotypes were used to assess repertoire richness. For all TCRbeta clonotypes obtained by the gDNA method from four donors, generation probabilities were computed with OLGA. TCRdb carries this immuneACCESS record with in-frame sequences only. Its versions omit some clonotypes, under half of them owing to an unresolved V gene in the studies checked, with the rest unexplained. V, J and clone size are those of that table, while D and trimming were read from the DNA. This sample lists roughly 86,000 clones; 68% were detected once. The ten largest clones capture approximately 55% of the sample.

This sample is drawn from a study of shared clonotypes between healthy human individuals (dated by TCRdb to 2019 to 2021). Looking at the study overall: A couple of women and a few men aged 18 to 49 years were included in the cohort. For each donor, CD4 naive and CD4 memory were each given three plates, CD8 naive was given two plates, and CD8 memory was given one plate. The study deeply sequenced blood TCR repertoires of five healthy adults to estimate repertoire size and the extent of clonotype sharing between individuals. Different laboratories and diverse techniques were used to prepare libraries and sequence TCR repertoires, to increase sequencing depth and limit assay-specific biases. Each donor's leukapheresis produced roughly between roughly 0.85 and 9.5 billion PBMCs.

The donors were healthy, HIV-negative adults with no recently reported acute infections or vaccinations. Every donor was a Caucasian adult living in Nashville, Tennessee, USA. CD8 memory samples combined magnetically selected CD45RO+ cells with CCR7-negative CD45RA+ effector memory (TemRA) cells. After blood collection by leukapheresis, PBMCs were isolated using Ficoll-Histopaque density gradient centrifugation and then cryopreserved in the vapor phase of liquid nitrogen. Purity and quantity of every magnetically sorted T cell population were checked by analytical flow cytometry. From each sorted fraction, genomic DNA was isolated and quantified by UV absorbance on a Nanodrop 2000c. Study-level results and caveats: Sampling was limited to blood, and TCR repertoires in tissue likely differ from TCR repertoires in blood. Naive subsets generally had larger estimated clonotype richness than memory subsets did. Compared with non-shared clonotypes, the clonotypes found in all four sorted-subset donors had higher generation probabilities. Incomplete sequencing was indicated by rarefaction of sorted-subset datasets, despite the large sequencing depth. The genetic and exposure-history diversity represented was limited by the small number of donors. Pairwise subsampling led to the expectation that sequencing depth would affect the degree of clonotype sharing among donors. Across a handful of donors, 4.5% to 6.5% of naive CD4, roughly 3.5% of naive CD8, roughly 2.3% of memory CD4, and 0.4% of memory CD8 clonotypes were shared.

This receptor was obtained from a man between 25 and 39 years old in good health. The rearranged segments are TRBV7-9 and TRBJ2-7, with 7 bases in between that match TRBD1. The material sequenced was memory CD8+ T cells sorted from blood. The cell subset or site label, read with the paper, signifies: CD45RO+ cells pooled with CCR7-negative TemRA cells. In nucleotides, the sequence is TGTGCCAGCAGCTCTCCCCGGGACAGCTCCTACGAGCAGTACTTC. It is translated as CASSSPRDSSYEQYF.